This TCR beta chain was recorded in a study of cytomegalovirus exposure and HLA in healthy donors. Study-wide points: Association with HLA alleles at 0.05 false discovery rate was found for 15,000 to 20,000 TCR beta sequences in a later analysis. In vitro experiments confirmed that three CMV-associated chains were specific for CMV antigens. With further analysis later on, most CMV-associated TCR beta chains appeared HLA-restricted. CMV serostatus stood as the only immune exposure information on hand.

The CDR3 has 15 residues. V was clipped by 1 base and J by 0 bases, with 6 bases between them. Germline values: CDR1 SGHTA, CDR2 FQGNSA. A remark on this clone: Its target is not known.

Both 60 Vbeta primers and 13 Jbeta primers went into the PCR. The protocol was immunoSEQ multiplex PCR, while the TCRdb copy is restricted to in-frame clones and leaves out a portion. This table has over 100,000 clones, over 65% appearing once. The sequencing sample was made of PBMCs. This TCR came from a female donor in good health and CMV-seronegative. The chain recombines TRBV7-2 with TRBJ2-2; D is possibly TRBD1 (5 bases). DNA of the CDR3: TGTGCCAGCAGCTTAGGACAGCCGAACACCGGGGAGCTGTTTTTT. Its protein product is CASSLGQPNTGELFF.